The 9 T cell receptor beta chains in this list originate from one sample, sequenced in a study of vaccination effects on CD4 cells after COVID-19. The assay was immunoSEQ multiplex PCR, and TCRdb's table has in-frame clones only and misses some. The sample includes tens of thousands of clones, approximately 75% of them seen just once. Antigen-specific CD4+ T cells expanded by the ViraFEST assay with viral peptide pools were then sequenced. Culture lasted roughly eleven days before CD4+ T cell isolation. Nobody among the vaccine recipients had prior SARS-CoV-2 infection (nucleocapsid antibodies were negative). No cognate antigen is known for these TCRs. The sample consisted of CD4+ T cells from PBMCs cultured with HCoV-OC43 spike peptides, taken before COVID-19 vaccination. The subset here: HCoV-OC43 spike overlapping peptide pool stimulation. The receptor source for this set is a human donor who received a COVID-19 vaccine.

The rearrangement links TRBV25-1 to TRBJ1-1, with D uncertain. Germline CDR1 is MGHDK and CDR2 is SYGVNS. The CDR3 is 13 amino acids. Trimming shortened V by 6 bases and J by 3 bases, and 11 bases separated the two germline ends. The CDR3 spells CASSRKLDTEAFF. In nucleotides, the CDR3 is TGTGCCAGCAGCAGAAAGCTAGACACTGAAGCTTTCTTT.

The gene calls are TRBV2 and TRBJ2-3; 7 bases fit TRBD1. The CDR3 is made up of 15 amino acids. V lost 6 bases, J lost 0 bases, and 6 bases stayed unmatched. Germline CDR1 and CDR2: SNHLY and FYNNEI. CDR3 in DNA: TGTGCCAGCAGCGGGGACAGACTTAGCACAGATACGCAGTATTTT. Its translation is CASSGDRLSTDTQYF.

The chain couples TRBV6-2 or TRBV6-3 to TRBJ2-7; no definite D call. V was pared by 4 bases and J by 12 bases, with 25 bases between. Germline CDR1 MNHEY, CDR2 SVGEGT. The CDR3 spans 15 residues. The CDR3 DNA follows: TGTGCCAGCAGTTTGAAGAGCAACAGTCATCTCCCCCCGTACGTC. It is translated as CASSLKSNSHLPPYV.

The V call is TRBV11-2, the J call TRBJ2-5; no reliable D call. Germline V gene sequence: CDR1 SGHAT, CDR2 FQNNGV. There are 14 residues in the CDR3. With 5 bases removed from V and 5 bases from J, the gap between germline ends came to 15 bases. In DNA, the CDR3 is TGTGCCAGCAGCCCCCACACCGCCCGCGAGACCCAGTACTTC. Translating gives CASSPHTARETQYF.

The genes are TRBV18 and TRBJ2-5, with TRBD1 matching 7 bases. Trimming at V came to 0 bases and at J to 4 bases, leaving 8 bases not matched to a gene. CDR3 length: 16 residues. The germline V gene has CDR1 KGHSH and CDR2 LQKENI. The CDR3 loop is CASSPPVQGLLETQYF. The CDR3 coding sequence is TGTGCCAGCTCACCACCGGTACAGGGGCTCTTAGAGACCCAGTACTTC.

The rearrangement uses TRBV7-3 and TRBJ2-3; no definite D call. Trimming took off 5 bases at V and 2 bases at J, with 8 bases between the two ends. The CDR3 has 13 residues. Germline CDR1 is SGHTA and CDR2 is FQGTGA. The DNA for the CDR3 is TGTGCCAGCAGCCTCCAGAACACAGATACGCAGTATTTT. Residues: CASSLQNTDTQYF.

V usage is TRBV29-1 and J usage is TRBJ2-7, with a possible D match to TRBD2 (6 bases). V lost 6 bases, J lost 9 bases, and 12 bases lay in between. The CDR3 totals 10 residues. The germline gives CDR1 SQVTM, CDR2 ANQGSEA. CDR3 region: CSVRRGGQYV. The CDR3 region has the DNA TGCAGCGTACGAAGGGGAGGGCAGTACGTC.

The chain joins TRBV30 to TRBJ2-2, with D possibly matching TRBD2 (6 bases). The germline V gene has CDR1 GTSNPN and CDR2 SVGIG (reference sequence). The CDR3 is 14 amino acids. V lost 2 bases and J 1 base, leaving 8 bases between the germline ends. Here the CDR3 reads CAWSRLGNTGELFF. In DNA form, the CDR3 reads TGTGCCTGGAGTAGACTAGGGAACACCGGGGAGCTGTTTTTT.

The chain links TRBV24-1 to TRBJ2-5; D is unclear. This CDR3 region has 12 residues. Trimming removed 4 bases from V and 4 bases from J, with 6 bases in between. CDR1 and CDR2 (germline): KGHDR, SFDVKD. CDR3 DNA sequence: TGTGCCACCAGTGACTATACAGAGACCCAGTACTTC. It yields the protein CATSDYTETQYF.